This T cell receptor (beta chain) was captured by sequencing in a study of control samples from healthy donors and cancer patients. TCRdb keeps only in-frame clones here, not all; method: immunoSEQ multiplex PCR. The sample carries around 140,000 clones, roughly 92% recorded once. The J segment lost 4 bases and the V segment lost 4 bases, leaving 8 bases of the junction unmatched. Germline loops: CDR1 MNHEY, CDR2 SMNVEV (reference sequence). The CDR3 loop spans 15 amino acids. The specimen was blood. The V and J genes are TRBV27 and TRBJ1-2; TRBD1 matches at 8 bases. This receptor was identified in a man aged 18 to 35 in good health. CDR3: CASSSQGAVGYGYTF. The CDR3 region has the DNA TGTGCCAGCAGTTCCCAGGGGGCTGTTGGCTATGGCTACACCTTC.